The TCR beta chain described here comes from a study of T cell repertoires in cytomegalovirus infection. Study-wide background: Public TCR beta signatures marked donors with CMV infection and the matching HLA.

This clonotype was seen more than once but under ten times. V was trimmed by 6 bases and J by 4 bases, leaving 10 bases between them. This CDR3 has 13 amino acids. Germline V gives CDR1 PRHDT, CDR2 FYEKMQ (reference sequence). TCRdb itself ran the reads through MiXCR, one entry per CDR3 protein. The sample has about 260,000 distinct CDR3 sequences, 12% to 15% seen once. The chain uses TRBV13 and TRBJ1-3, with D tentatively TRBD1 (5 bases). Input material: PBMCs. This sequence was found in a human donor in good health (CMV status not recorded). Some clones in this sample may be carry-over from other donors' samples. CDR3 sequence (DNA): TGTGCCAGCAGACCGCGGACAGGAAACACCATATATTTT. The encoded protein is CASRPRTGNTIYF. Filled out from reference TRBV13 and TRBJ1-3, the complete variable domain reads AAGVIQSPRHLIKEKRETATLKCYPIPRHDTVYWYQQGPGQDPQFLISFYEKMQSDKGSIPDRFSAQQFSDYHSELNMSSLELGDSALYFCASRPRTGNTIYFGEGSWLTVV.